These 18 T cell receptor beta chains share one sample of origin, sequenced in a study of blood T cell repertoires in COVID-19. Generated by immunoSEQ multiplex PCR, the TCRdb table keeps only in-frame clones and is missing some. The sample yields 75,000 to 100,000 clones, over 80% seen once. Sequencing input: peripheral blood. The receptor set was obtained from a human donor in a cohort sampled during active COVID-19.

By sample fraction, this clone is medium-sized (0.01 to 0.1%). The CDR3 nucleotides are TGTGCCAGCGCGGAACTAGCGGGGGTGGAGACCCAGTACTTC. This sequence encodes CASAELAGVETQYF. The V gene is TRBV2, the J gene TRBJ2-5, with 11 bases aligning to TRBD2. The CDR3 loop spans 14 amino acids. Per the germline V gene, CDR1 is SNHLY and CDR2 is FYNNEI. V shed 8 bases, J shed 5 bases, and the junction held 7 bases outside the gene matches.

The chain combines TRBV28 with TRBJ2-1, with D maybe TRBD2 (6 bases). Trimming took off 3 bases at V and 7 bases at J, with 16 bases between the two ends. From germline, CDR1 is MDHEN and CDR2 SYDVKM. The CDR3 contains 15 residues. Here the CDR3 DNA reads TGTGCCAGCAGTTTCCCCGGGGAGGTGGTAAATGAGCAGTTCTTC. Protein: CASSFPGEVVNEQFF.

The rearrangement joins TRBV18 to TRBJ1-1; D is undetermined. The CDR3 totals 12 residues. Deletions cut 5 bases from V and 4 bases from J, with 8 bases between. Per germline, CDR1 KGHSH and CDR2 LQKENI. The CDR3 coding sequence is TGTGCCAGCTCATTACAGAGCACTGAAGCTTTCTTT. Protein sequence: CASSLQSTEAFF.

This clone showed up just once. This sequence joins TRBV11-2 and TRBJ1-4; 8 bases align to TRBD1. Trimming cost V 3 bases and J 10 bases; bases outside gene matches: 7. The CDR3 runs to 14 residues. Germline-derived CDR1 and CDR2 are SGHAT and FQNNGV. This CDR3 reads CASSFSTTGAKLFF. The CDR3 bases are TGTGCCAGCAGCTTTTCCACGACAGGGGCAAAACTGTTTTTT.

The chain couples TRBV5-1 to TRBJ2-1; TRBD1 might be the D (5 bases). The V gene lost 0 bases and the J gene lost 7 bases, with 8 bases spanning the gap. The CDR3 length is 13 residues. Germline V lookup: CDR1 SGHRS, CDR2 YFSETQ. The CDR3: CASSLERQNEQFF. CDR3 nucleotides: TGCGCCAGCAGCTTGGAGCGACAGAATGAGCAGTTCTTC.

This clone was recorded once. The chain employs TRBV5-1 and TRBJ2-2, with 7 bases identical to TRBD1. Per the germline V gene, CDR1 is SGHRS and CDR2 is YFSETQ. CDR3 length: 15 residues. Losses at the gene ends were 5 bases for V and 0 bases for J; bases not matched to a gene: 4. The CDR3 is CASRRQGTNTGELFF. CDR3 DNA: TGCGCCAGCAGACGACAGGGTACGAACACCGGGGAGCTGTTTTTT. Full variable domain (missing parts from reference TRBV5-1 and TRBJ2-2): KAGVTQTPRYLIKTRGQQVTLSCSPISGHRSVSWYQQTPGQGLQFLFEYFSETQRNKGNFPGRFSGRQFSNSRSEMNVSTLELGDSALYLCASRRQGTNTGELFFGEGSRLTVL.

In its sample, this clone was seen once. J is TRBJ2-5 and V is TRBV9; 8 bases are shared with TRBD2. The CDR3 is made up of 16 amino acids. The germline CDR1 and CDR2 sequences are SGDLS and YYNGEE. With V trimmed by 3 bases and J by 4 bases, 11 bases remained unmatched. CDR3 in amino acids: CASSEMGLGHIETQYF. The CDR3, as DNA: TGTGCCAGCAGCGAGATGGGACTAGGGCACATAGAGACCCAGTACTTC. The full variable domain, with the rest looked up from reference TRBV9 and TRBJ2-5, is DSGVTQTPKHLITATGQRVTLRCSPRSGDLSVYWYQQSLDQGLQFLIQYYNGEERAKGNILERFSAQQFPDLHSELNLSSLELGDSALYFCASSEMGLGHIETQYFGPGTRLLVL.

The rearrangement links TRBV30 to TRBJ1-2; 10 bases line up with TRBD1. Trimming took 4 bases from V and 4 from J; bases not matched to a gene: 9. The CDR3 totals 15 residues. Per the germline V gene, CDR1 is GTSNPN and CDR2 is SVGIG (reference sequence). The CDR3 nucleotides read TGTGCCTGGAAAGAACCGGGACAGGGGACCTATGGCTACACCTTC. This codes for CAWKEPGQGTYGYTF. The whole variable domain, filled in from reference TRBV30 and TRBJ1-2, reads SQTIHQWPATLVQPVGSPLSLECTVEGTSNPNLYWYRQAAGRGLQLLFYSVGIGQISSEVPQNLSASRPQDRQFILSSKKLLLSDSGFYLCAWKEPGQGTYGYTFGSGTRLTVV.

The chain combines TRBV18 with TRBJ2-2; the match to TRBD1 covers 11 bases. The V gene's germline CDR1 is KGHSH and CDR2 LQKENI. The V gene end was trimmed by 3 bases and the J gene end by 2 bases; junction bases not matched to a gene: 5. The CDR3 runs 17 residues. CDR3 nucleotides: TGTGCCAGCTCACCCGAGGACAGGGGGCCTAACACCGGGGAGCTGTTTTTT. Amino acid sequence: CASSPEDRGPNTGELFF.

This clone appeared a single time. The V call is TRBV5-1, the J call TRBJ2-3; TRBD2 aligns across 8 bases. After removal of 1 base from V and 4 bases from J, the junction contained 5 bases not matched to a gene. The CDR3 runs to 15 residues. The germline V gene encodes CDR1 SGHRS and CDR2 YFSETQ. The CDR3 region is CASSLRLREADTQYF. The CDR3 region has the DNA TGCGCCAGCAGCTTGCGGCTGCGGGAGGCAGATACGCAGTATTTT. Full variable domain (remainder filled in from reference TRBV5-1 and TRBJ2-3): KAGVTQTPRYLIKTRGQQVTLSCSPISGHRSVSWYQQTPGQGLQFLFEYFSETQRNKGNFPGRFSGRQFSNSRSEMNVSTLELGDSALYLCASSLRLREADTQYFGPGTRLTVL.

The chain is built from TRBV5-1 and TRBJ2-4; 8 nucleotides agree with TRBD2. The germline V gene has CDR1 SGHRS and CDR2 YFSETQ. This CDR3 comprises 15 residues. After removal of 2 bases from V and 1 base from J, the junction contained 2 bases not matched to a gene. CDR3 DNA sequence: TGCGCCAGCAGCTTAGGCGGGGGGGCCAAAAACATTCAGTACTTC. Translating it yields CASSLGGGAKNIQYF.

The chain is built from TRBV7-9 and TRBJ1-2; D gene uncertain. The CDR3 runs 15 residues. Trimming took off 3 bases at V and 2 bases at J, with 13 bases between the two ends. Germline V CDR1 and CDR2: SEHNR, FQNEAQ (reference sequence). CDR3 nucleotide sequence: TGTGCCAGCAGCTTTGTTTTAACAGAAAACTATGGCTACACCTTC. Residues: CASSFVLTENYGYTF.

This chain connects TRBV30 to TRBJ2-7; 9 bases align to TRBD2. This CDR3 is built from 14 residues. CDR1 is GTSNPN and CDR2 is SVGIG in the germline V gene (reference sequence). The V and J ends lost 3 bases and 0 bases, in that order; junction bases with no gene match: 3. The chain's CDR3 is CAWRERGASYEQYF. The DNA for the CDR3 is TGTGCCTGGAGGGAGCGGGGGGCCTCCTACGAGCAGTACTTC.

The V gene is TRBV27, the J gene TRBJ2-7, with D possibly being TRBD2 (6 bases). The V end lost 8 bases, the J end lost 4 bases, and 15 bases lay between the germline ends. The CDR3 loop spans 13 amino acids. The germline gives CDR1 MNHEY, CDR2 SMNVEV (reference sequence). CDR3 sequence: CASGVAEIYEQYF. The CDR3 DNA sequence: TGTGCCAGCGGGGTAGCGGAAATTTACGAGCAGTACTTC.

Of note for this clone: The sample holds other DNA sequences that translate to the same CDR3. The chain is built from TRBV20-1 and TRBJ2-1, with 7 bases matching TRBD1. CDR1 DFQATT and CDR2 SNEGSKA come from the germline V gene (reference sequence). CDR3 length equals 13 residues. J was trimmed by 7 bases and V by 6 bases; bases with no gene match: 9. The CDR3: CSASRGLGNEQFF. The CDR3 bases are TGCAGTGCCAGTAGGGGGCTGGGAAATGAGCAGTTCTTC.

V gene TRBV20-1 combines with J gene TRBJ2-1; 7 bases are a match to TRBD2. V lost 3 bases and J lost 4; bases outside the gene matches: 9. This CDR3 region has 15 residues. Germline V lookup: CDR1 DFQATT, CDR2 SNEGSKA (reference sequence). This CDR3 is CSASQLAREYNEQFF. The CDR3 DNA follows: TGCAGTGCTAGTCAACTAGCGAGAGAGTACAATGAGCAGTTCTTC.

The rearrangement joins TRBV19 to TRBJ1-1; TRBD1 is a possible D gene (5 bases). Looked up from germline, CDR1 is LNHDA and CDR2 is SQIVND (reference sequence). Between the trimmed V and J ends, which lost 9 bases and 2 bases, there was a span of 16 bases. The CDR3 runs to 14 residues. The CDR3 bases are TGTGCCAGCTCACGGATCACAGGTAACACTGAAGCTTTCTTT. Amino acid sequence: CASSRITGNTEAFF.

The chain employs TRBV9 and TRBJ2-7, with 8 nucleotides matching TRBD1. The CDR3 has 14 residues. Germline lookup yields CDR1 SGDLS and CDR2 YYNGEE. The V segment lost 0 bases and the J segment 7 bases; nucleotides outside the gene matches: 6. CDR3 sequence: CASSVDDRGVEQYF. DNA for the CDR3: TGTGCCAGCAGCGTAGATGACAGGGGAGTTGAGCAGTACTTC.